The rows below give T cell receptor beta chains drawn from one sample of a study of blood T cell repertoires in COVID-19. Sequencing used immunoSEQ multiplex PCR; TCRdb keeps in-frame clones, though not all of them. The table lists about 220,000 clones, more than 80% of them singletons. Sequencing was carried out using PBMCs or T cells enriched from blood (not recorded which). The receptors here all came from a woman aged 35 to 49 with acute COVID-19. Both conserved end residues are part of each CDR3. The order of the fields is clone size, CDR3 length, J gene, V gene, D gene, CDR3 protein, CDR3 DNA. The D gene is left open where the match is weak. Clone size appears in some rows only: once, few, many, or a class for an expanded clone.

abundance: .
len: 13
j_gene: TRBJ1-1
v_gene: TRBV7-2
d_gene: TRBD1
CDR3aa: CASNDRVGTEAFF
CDR3nt: TGTGCCAGCAACGACAGGGTCGGCACTGAAGCTTTCTTT

abundance: few
len: 15
j_gene: TRBJ1-5
v_gene: TRBV6-5
d_gene: .
CDR3aa: CASRGGGTLDQPQHF
CDR3nt: TGTGCCAGCAGGGGAGGGGGGACTCTGGATCAGCCCCAGCATTTT

abundance: .
len: 14
j_gene: TRBJ1-4
v_gene: TRBV10-3
d_gene: TRBD1
CDR3aa: CAISESRTGEKLFF
CDR3nt: TGTGCCATCAGTGAGTCGCGGACAGGGGAAAAACTGTTTTTT

abundance: .
len: 14
j_gene: TRBJ1-5
v_gene: TRBV2
d_gene: .
CDR3aa: CASSELVGGEPQHF
CDR3nt: TGTGCCAGCAGTGAATTAGTTGGCGGGGAGCCCCAGCATTTT

abundance: .
len: 14
j_gene: TRBJ1-5
v_gene: TRBV10-3
d_gene: .
CDR3aa: CAISAGKGNQPQHF
CDR3nt: TGTGCCATCAGTGCAGGGAAGGGCAATCAGCCCCAGCATTTT

abundance: .
len: 13
j_gene: TRBJ1-1
v_gene: TRBV29-1
d_gene: TRBD1
CDR3aa: CSVGHDQGGEAFF
CDR3nt: TGCAGCGTTGGACACGACCAGGGGGGTGAAGCTTTCTTT

abundance: .
len: 14
j_gene: TRBJ1-2
v_gene: TRBV4-3
d_gene: TRBD1
CDR3aa: CASSHRDRLSGYTF
CDR3nt: TGCGCCAGCAGCCATCGGGACAGGCTGTCTGGCTACACCTTC

abundance: .
len: 16
j_gene: TRBJ1-1
v_gene: TRBV7-3
d_gene: .
CDR3aa: CASSLYERTANTEAFF
CDR3nt: TGTGCCAGCAGCTTGTATGAAAGGACAGCTAACACTGAAGCTTTCTTT

abundance: .
len: 16
j_gene: TRBJ2-5
v_gene: TRBV9
d_gene: TRBD2
CDR3aa: CASSTRTSGYQETQYF
CDR3nt: TGTGCCAGCAGCACCCGGACTAGCGGGTACCAAGAGACCCAGTACTTC

abundance: few
len: 15
j_gene: TRBJ2-7
v_gene: TRBV7-9
d_gene: TRBD2
CDR3aa: CASSLASAGGYEQYF
CDR3nt: TGTGCCAGCAGCTTAGCGTCGGCGGGGGGATACGAGCAGTACTTC

abundance: .
len: 12
j_gene: TRBJ1-2
v_gene: TRBV5-6
d_gene: .
CDR3aa: CASSLTKRDYTF
CDR3nt: TGTGCCAGCAGCTTAACTAAGCGTGACTACACCTTC

abundance: .
len: 12
j_gene: TRBJ1-1
v_gene: TRBV29-1
d_gene: .
CDR3aa: CSVDGVTAEAFF
CDR3nt: TGCAGCGTTGATGGGGTGACAGCTGAAGCTTTCTTT

abundance: .
len: 12
j_gene: TRBJ2-7
v_gene: TRBV7-2
d_gene: .
CDR3aa: CASGGTTYEQYF
CDR3nt: TGTGCCAGCGGAGGCACCACCTACGAGCAGTACTTC

abundance: once
len: 14
j_gene: TRBJ1-1
v_gene: TRBV19
d_gene: .
CDR3aa: CASSQTSMNTEAFF
CDR3nt: TGTGCCAGTAGCCAGACTTCCATGAACACTGAAGCTTTCTTT

abundance: .
len: 14
j_gene: TRBJ2-1
v_gene: TRBV10-3
d_gene: TRBD1
CDR3aa: CAISEVTGGNEQFF
CDR3nt: TGTGCCATCAGTGAGGTGACAGGGGGCAATGAGCAGTTCTTC

abundance: .
len: 12
j_gene: TRBJ1-1
v_gene: TRBV12-3/TRBV12-4
d_gene: .
CDR3aa: CASSHRATEAFF
CDR3nt: TGTGCCAGCAGCCACAGGGCCACTGAAGCTTTCTTT

abundance: .
len: 15
j_gene: TRBJ2-4
v_gene: TRBV7-3
d_gene: .
CDR3aa: CASSVVGDSLSIQYF
CDR3nt: TGTGCCAGCAGCGTCGTCGGGGACTCCCTAAGCATTCAGTACTTC

abundance: .
len: 19
j_gene: TRBJ2-1
v_gene: TRBV4-3
d_gene: .
CDR3aa: CASSRDSYLGANSYNEQFF
CDR3nt: TGCGCCAGCAGCCGAGACTCCTACCTAGGGGCAAACTCCTACAATGAGCAGTTCTTC

abundance: once
len: 15
j_gene: TRBJ2-7
v_gene: TRBV11-1
d_gene: TRBD2
CDR3aa: CASSSGGGLFDEQYF
CDR3nt: TGTGCCAGCAGCTCTGGGGGAGGGCTTTTCGACGAGCAGTACTTC

abundance: .
len: 16
j_gene: TRBJ2-7
v_gene: TRBV5-5
d_gene: TRBD2
CDR3aa: CASSLRGGLEPYEQYF
CDR3nt: TGTGCCAGCAGCTTGCGGGGGGGGCTCGAACCCTACGAGCAGTACTTC

abundance: .
len: 15
j_gene: TRBJ1-5
v_gene: TRBV2
d_gene: .
CDR3aa: CASSETLQVVQPQHF
CDR3nt: TGTGCCAGCAGTGAGACCCTGCAGGTCGTGCAGCCCCAGCATTTT

abundance: .
len: 17
j_gene: TRBJ1-6
v_gene: TRBV7-9
d_gene: TRBD1
CDR3aa: CASSFPSRQGHTSPLHF
CDR3nt: TGTGCCAGCAGCTTTCCCTCCCGACAGGGACATACTTCACCCCTCCACTTT

abundance: .
len: 13
j_gene: TRBJ2-7
v_gene: TRBV5-1
d_gene: .
CDR3aa: CASSLSRAHEQYF
CDR3nt: TGCGCCAGCAGCTTGAGCAGGGCCCACGAGCAGTACTTC

abundance: .
len: 17
j_gene: TRBJ1-3
v_gene: TRBV14
d_gene: TRBD1
CDR3aa: CASSQRGNRGGGNTIYF
CDR3nt: TGTGCCAGCAGCCAACGGGGGAACAGGGGAGGTGGAAACACCATATATTTT

abundance: .
len: 15
j_gene: TRBJ1-3
v_gene: TRBV4-1
d_gene: TRBD1
CDR3aa: CASSQDEGAGNTIYF
CDR3nt: TGCGCCAGCAGCCAAGACGAGGGGGCCGGGAACACCATATATTTT

abundance: once
len: 15
j_gene: TRBJ1-4
v_gene: TRBV9
d_gene: .
CDR3aa: CASSPKTATNEKLFF
CDR3nt: TGTGCCAGCAGCCCGAAGACAGCAACTAATGAAAAACTGTTTTTT

abundance: .
len: 15
j_gene: TRBJ1-2
v_gene: TRBV6-5
d_gene: .
CDR3aa: CASSPASGYPGGYTF
CDR3nt: TGTGCCAGCAGTCCTGCTTCAGGGTACCCGGGCGGCTACACCTTC

abundance: .
len: 15
j_gene: TRBJ1-1
v_gene: TRBV2
d_gene: TRBD1
CDR3aa: CASRGGTGRNTEAFF
CDR3nt: TGTGCCAGCAGGGGAGGGACAGGGCGTAACACTGAAGCTTTCTTT

abundance: .
len: 13
j_gene: TRBJ1-3
v_gene: TRBV7-9
d_gene: TRBD1
CDR3aa: CASSSDRGYTIYF
CDR3nt: TGTGCCAGCAGCTCCGACAGGGGTTACACCATATATTTT

abundance: .
len: 14
j_gene: TRBJ1-4
v_gene: TRBV10-2
d_gene: TRBD1
CDR3aa: CASRGQATNEKLFF
CDR3nt: TGCGCCAGCAGGGGACAGGCCACTAATGAAAAACTGTTTTTT

abundance: .
len: 15
j_gene: TRBJ1-5
v_gene: TRBV7-2
d_gene: TRBD1
CDR3aa: CASSSERTGNRPQHF
CDR3nt: TGTGCCAGCAGCAGCGAAAGGACAGGGAACCGGCCCCAGCATTTT

abundance: few
len: 13
j_gene: TRBJ2-1
v_gene: TRBV12-3/TRBV12-4
d_gene: .
CDR3aa: CASMAIPRGEQFF
CDR3nt: TGTGCCAGCATGGCCATTCCGCGAGGTGAGCAGTTCTTC

abundance: .
len: 14
j_gene: TRBJ1-2
v_gene: TRBV19
d_gene: .
CDR3aa: CASSIVSDSYGYTF
CDR3nt: TGTGCCAGTAGTATAGTATCGGACAGCTATGGCTACACCTTC

abundance: .
len: 13
j_gene: TRBJ1-1
v_gene: TRBV4-3
d_gene: .
CDR3aa: CASSPGGGGEAFF
CDR3nt: TGCGCCAGCAGCCCCGGTGGGGGAGGCGAAGCTTTCTTT

abundance: .
len: 14
j_gene: TRBJ1-1
v_gene: TRBV19
d_gene: .
CDR3aa: CASSAYRVNTEAFF
CDR3nt: TGTGCCAGTAGTGCATACAGGGTGAACACTGAAGCTTTCTTT

abundance: .
len: 14
j_gene: TRBJ1-1
v_gene: TRBV30
d_gene: TRBD1
CDR3aa: CATGTGIRRTEAFF
CDR3nt: TGTGCCACTGGGACAGGGATTCGCAGGACTGAAGCTTTCTTT

abundance: .
len: 17
j_gene: TRBJ1-1
v_gene: TRBV19
d_gene: .
CDR3aa: CASSRAASGGANTEAFF
CDR3nt: TGTGCCAGTAGTAGGGCAGCATCGGGGGGGGCGAACACTGAAGCTTTCTTT

abundance: .
len: 14
j_gene: TRBJ2-1
v_gene: TRBV7-9
d_gene: TRBD2
CDR3aa: CASQAGGQLNEQFF
CDR3nt: TGTGCCTCTCAGGCGGGGGGGCAGTTGAATGAGCAGTTCTTC

abundance: .
len: 15
j_gene: TRBJ2-1
v_gene: TRBV10-3
d_gene: .
CDR3aa: CAISPGRPPLLEQFF
CDR3nt: TGTGCCATCAGTCCAGGGCGTCCCCCACTCTTAGAGCAGTTCTTC

abundance: .
len: 16
j_gene: TRBJ1-5
v_gene: TRBV28
d_gene: TRBD1
CDR3aa: CASSSLGQGANQPQHF
CDR3nt: TGTGCCAGCAGTTCTCTGGGACAGGGAGCAAATCAGCCCCAGCATTTT

abundance: .
len: 13
j_gene: TRBJ1-1
v_gene: TRBV7-7
d_gene: .
CDR3aa: CASRGAGNTEAFF
CDR3nt: TGTGCCAGCAGAGGGGCAGGGAACACTGAAGCTTTCTTT

abundance: once
len: 15
j_gene: TRBJ1-4
v_gene: TRBV18
d_gene: TRBD1
CDR3aa: CASSRSGQGGEKLFF
CDR3nt: TGTGCCAGCTCGCGCTCCGGACAGGGGGGCGAAAAACTGTTTTTT

abundance: .
len: 13
j_gene: TRBJ2-1
v_gene: TRBV3-1/TRBV3-2
d_gene: .
CDR3aa: CASSQDARGGQFF
CDR3nt: TGTGCCAGCAGCCAAGATGCCAGGGGTGGGCAGTTCTTC

abundance: .
len: 15
j_gene: TRBJ1-1
v_gene: TRBV18
d_gene: .
CDR3aa: CASSLTSRGSTEAFF
CDR3nt: TGTGCCAGCTCACTAACGTCGAGGGGGTCCACTGAAGCTTTCTTT